Below are 27 T cell receptor beta chains sequenced from a single sample in a study of siplizumab effects on memory and regulatory T cells. Profiling relied on immunoSEQ multiplex PCR, and the TCRdb table lists in-frame clones only, not all of them. Here the sample spans about 120,000 clones, roughly 94% being singletons. Sequenced sample: non-Treg CD4+ T cells sorted from blood. The source is a human donor in good health.

The chain employs TRBV6-1 and TRBJ2-2, with D possibly TRBD1 on 7 matching bases. Per germline, CDR1 MNHNS and CDR2 SASEGT. V gave up 10 bases and J gave up 7 bases, with 19 bases separating them. This CDR3 spans 14 amino acids. The CDR3 DNA is TGTGCCACCTTAAGACAGGGAGGAGTCGGGGAGCTGTTTTTT. Residues: CATLRQGGVGELFF.

The genes are TRBV15 and TRBJ1-2; 7 nucleotides align to TRBD1. V was pared by 5 bases and J by 5 bases, with 11 bases of the junction left unmatched. The germline V gene has CDR1 LNHNV and CDR2 YYDKDF (reference sequence). The CDR3 consists of 15 residues. The CDR3 DNA sequence: TGTGCCACCAGCCCCCATGGAGGGACAGCATATGGCTACACCTTC. This translates into CATSPHGGTAYGYTF.

The gene calls are TRBV7-2 and TRBJ1-2, with D maybe TRBD1 (6 bases). Trimming stripped 2 bases from V and 5 bases from J, with 21 bases between. This CDR3 spans 17 amino acids. CDR1 SGHTA and CDR2 FQGNSA come from the germline V gene. CDR3 nucleotides: TGTGCCAGCAGCTTAATTTCTGGGAAAGGGGGACTTTATGGCTACACCTTC. It translates to CASSLISGKGGLYGYTF.

The V and J genes are TRBV6-5 and TRBJ1-5; D is uncertain. This CDR3 comprises 14 residues. Germline CDR1 and CDR2: MNHEY and SVGAGI. V was clipped by 6 bases and J by 0 bases, with 9 bases between them. The CDR3 DNA sequence: TGTGCCAGCAGCATTTCAATTAGCAATCAGCCCCAGCATTTT. Translation: CASSISISNQPQHF.

V is TRBV6-5 and J is TRBJ1-1; D may be TRBD1 (6 bases). From germline, CDR1 is MNHEY and CDR2 SVGAGI. Trimming took 4 bases from V and 8 from J, leaving 17 bases between them. The CDR3 is made up of 14 amino acids. The CDR3 DNA reads as TGTGCCAGCAGTTTGTCTGGGGGGCAATTCGAAGCTTTCTTT. It yields the protein CASSLSGGQFEAFF.

V gene TRBV28 combines with J gene TRBJ2-5, with 7 bases identical to TRBD1. The closer fit of TRBJ2-7 to the DNA end suggests the J call may be wrong. The CDR3 is made up of 14 amino acids. From germline, CDR1 is MDHEN and CDR2 SYDVKM. The CDR3 spells CASSPPGQKYEQYF. As DNA, the CDR3 is TGTGCCAGCAGTCCACCGGGACAGAAATACGAGCAGTACTTC.

The gene calls are TRBV19 and TRBJ2-1, with 9 bases that match TRBD2. The CDR3 consists of 15 residues. Per the germline V gene, CDR1 is LNHDA and CDR2 is SQIVND (reference sequence). Trimming cost V 7 bases and J 9 bases; bases outside gene matches: 13. In DNA, the CDR3 is TGTGCCAGTACCAAAGGGAGCGGGAGGTACGGTGAGCAGTTCTTC. Translation gives CASTKGSGRYGEQFF.

V usage is TRBV2 and J usage is TRBJ1-2; D ambiguous. The CDR3 runs 13 residues. Germline V gene lookup returns CDR1 SNHLY and CDR2 FYNNEI. Trimming shortened V by 6 bases and J by 8 bases, and 16 bases separated the two germline ends. The CDR3 sequence: CASRSDLIGGYTF. The DNA for the CDR3 is TGTGCCAGCAGATCGGACCTTATTGGGGGCTACACCTTC.

The chain couples TRBV2 to TRBJ2-7; 7 nucleotides align to TRBD2. The CDR3 is 14 residues long. Germline V gene sequence: CDR1 SNHLY, CDR2 FYNNEI. The V gene end was trimmed by 2 bases and the J gene end by 3 bases; junction bases not matched to a gene: 4. The CDR3 region is CASSEWEGNYEQYF. The CDR3 bases are TGTGCCAGCAGTGAATGGGAGGGTAACTACGAGCAGTACTTC.

This clone was detected only a few times. V usage is TRBV19 and J usage is TRBJ2-6, with a weak D call TRBD1 (5 bases). The CDR3 spans 15 residues. CDR1 is LNHDA, CDR2 SQIVND, per germline (reference sequence). V lost 4 bases, J lost 0 bases, and 7 bases lay in between. CDR3 region: CASSSRVSGANVLTF. CDR3 DNA sequence: TGTGCCAGTAGTAGCAGGGTCTCTGGGGCCAACGTCCTGACTTTC.

CDR3 DNA: TGCGCCAGCAGCTTGGCCGGGGCCTACACAGATACGCAGTATTTT. It is translated as CASSLAGAYTDTQYF. The gene calls are TRBV5-1 and TRBJ2-3; D may correspond to TRBD1 or TRBD2 (5 bases each). The CDR3 runs to 15 residues. Looked up from germline, CDR1 is SGHRS and CDR2 is YFSETQ. V was shortened by 0 bases and J by 2 bases, with 10 bases between the two germline ends.

The V and J genes are TRBV6-1 and TRBJ2-7; possibly TRBD1 for D (5 bases). Per the germline V gene, CDR1 is MNHNS and CDR2 is SASEGT. Trimming cost V 3 bases and J 0 bases, with 9 bases left between them. The CDR3 loop spans 14 amino acids. Here the CDR3 DNA reads TGTGCCAGCAGTGATGGCCAGGGCTCCTACGAGCAGTACTTC. It specifies CASSDGQGSYEQYF.

This clone appeared a single time. The chain has TRBV5-4 and TRBJ1-6; D is perhaps TRBD1 (6 bases). V was pared by 0 bases and J by 6 bases, with 7 bases between. The CDR3 sequence is 14 residues long. The germline V gene has CDR1 SGHNT and CDR2 YYREEE (reference sequence). The CDR3 here is CASSLEQGNSPLHF. In DNA, the CDR3 is TGTGCCAGCAGCTTGGAACAGGGTAATTCACCCCTCCACTTT. Together with reference TRBV5-4 and TRBJ1-6, the CDR3 gives the full variable domain: ETGVTQSPTHLIKTRGQQVTLRCSSQSGHNTVSWYQQALGQGPQFIFQYYREEENGRGNFPPRFSGLQFPNYSSELNVNALELDDSALYLCASSLEQGNSPLHFGNGTRLTVT.

The genes are TRBV10-3 and TRBJ2-4; D is undetermined. V was trimmed by 0 bases and J by 7 bases, leaving 7 bases between them. The CDR3 runs to 13 residues. The V gene's germline CDR1 is ENHRY and CDR2 SYGVKD. CDR3 nucleotide sequence: TGTGCCATCAGTGAGTCGATTGAGAACATTCAGTACTTC. Translation gives CAISESIENIQYF.

The J gene is TRBJ1-5, the V gene TRBV18; tentatively, D is TRBD1 (5 bases). Trimming pared 0 bases from V and 3 bases from J, leaving 9 bases between. Germline V gene data show CDR1 as KGHSH and CDR2 as LQKENI. This CDR3 comprises 15 residues. CDR3 coding DNA: TGTGCCAGCTCACCACCGGGACGGAACAATCAGCCCCAGCATTTT. Translation: CASSPPGRNNQPQHF.

The chain joins TRBV11-1 to TRBJ2-7; a possible D gene is TRBD2 (5 bases). The CDR3 totals 13 residues. Trimming shortened V by 4 bases and J by 2 bases, and 9 bases separated the two germline ends. From germline, CDR1 is SGHAT and CDR2 FQDESV (reference sequence). The CDR3 region is CASSSPGAYEQYF. The CDR3 nucleotides are TGTGCCAGCAGCTCGCCCGGGGCCTACGAGCAGTACTTC.

CDR3 region: CASSETSGRAGTGELFF. The CDR3 region has the DNA TGTGCCAGCAGCGAGACTAGCGGGAGGGCCGGAACCGGGGAGCTGTTTTTT. This chain connects TRBV2 to TRBJ2-2; 14 bases agree with TRBD2. CDR3 size: 17 residues. Germline lookup yields CDR1 SNHLY and CDR2 FYNNEI. With 6 bases clipped from V and 5 bases from J, the junction kept 8 bases outside the gene matches.

Note on this clone: An end of the junction differs from the germline gene, which may be a read error. The CDR3 DNA reads as TGTGCCGGCAGGGCCCCTTGGACGGGACAGGGAAACAGGAGGCTATCCTACGAGCAGTACTTC. Translating it yields CAGRAPWTGQGNRRLSYEQYF. V usage is TRBV2 and J usage is TRBJ2-7; the match to TRBD1 covers 9 bases. Germline CDR1 is SNHLY and CDR2 is FYNNEI. CDR3 size: 21 residues.

This chain links TRBV29-1 with TRBJ2-4, with 7 bases identical to TRBD1. CDR1 and CDR2 from the germline V gene are SQVTM and ANQGSEA. J was trimmed by 1 base and V by 1 base; bases with no gene match: 4. CDR3 length: 15 amino acids. The CDR3 nucleotides read TGCAGCGTTGAAGGGCCCAGGGGGGCCAAAAACATTCAGTACTTC. It specifies CSVEGPRGAKNIQYF.

The chain's CDR3 is CASSPQRLEGNEQFF. CDR3 DNA sequence: TGTGCCAGCTCACCACAGAGACTAGAGGGCAATGAGCAGTTCTTC. The chain carries TRBV18 and TRBJ2-1, with D tentatively TRBD2 (6 bases). Germline values: CDR1 KGHSH, CDR2 LQKENI. The CDR3 is 15 residues long. V lost 1 base and J lost 6, with 13 bases in between.

The chain couples TRBV6-1 to TRBJ2-7; 8 nucleotides line up with TRBD1. The CDR3 is 14 residues long. The ends lost 5 bases at V and 2 bases at J; junction bases unmatched: 5. The germline V gene encodes CDR1 MNHNS and CDR2 SASEGT. CDR3 bases: TGTGCCAGCAGTCGGGGACAGGCGGCCTACGAGCAGTACTTC. Protein: CASSRGQAAYEQYF.

The chain uses TRBV9 and TRBJ2-2; D is possibly TRBD2 (6 bases). The CDR3 runs to 15 residues. Germline V gene sequence: CDR1 SGDLS, CDR2 YYNGEE. V shed 2 bases and J shed 4 bases, with 12 bases lying between them. CDR3 in DNA: TGTGCCAGCAGCGTGGACGGAGGGGTCACCGGGGAGCTGTTTTTT. As protein: CASSVDGGVTGELFF.

The chain uses TRBV2 and TRBJ2-3, with no clear D. Between the trimmed V and J ends, which lost 6 bases and 4 bases, there was a span of 8 bases. CDR1 and CDR2 from the germline V gene are SNHLY and FYNNEI. There are 12 residues in the CDR3. DNA of the CDR3: TGTGCCAGCAGGGTCCAGTCAGATACGCAGTATTTT. Amino acid sequence: CASRVQSDTQYF.

The CDR3 DNA is TGTGCCATCAACGCGGCCGGGACAGGAACCTACGAGCAGTACTTC. It translates to CAINAAGTGTYEQYF. The genes are TRBV10-3 and TRBJ2-7; 8 bases map to TRBD1. Looked up from germline, CDR1 is ENHRY and CDR2 is SYGVKD. The CDR3 is 15 amino acids. Trimming took 7 bases from V and 2 from J; bases not matched to a gene: 10.

The CDR3 region is CASTTEGVNTGELFF. Here the CDR3 DNA reads TGTGCCAGCACCACGGAGGGTGTAAACACCGGGGAGCTGTTTTTT. The rearrangement uses TRBV5-4 and TRBJ2-2, with D possibly TRBD2 on 6 matching bases. V gave up 6 bases and J gave up 2 bases, with 14 bases separating them. Germline V gene data show CDR1 as SGHNT and CDR2 as YYREEE (reference sequence). The CDR3 has 15 residues.

The gene calls are TRBV5-1 and TRBJ2-3, with D perhaps matching TRBD2 (6 bases). V shed 4 bases and J shed 2 bases, with 11 bases lying between them. This CDR3 has 14 amino acids. In germline, CDR1 is SGHRS, CDR2 YFSETQ. CDR3 coding DNA: TGCGCCAGCAGCGGAGGGACGAACACAGATACGCAGTATTTT. Amino acids: CASSGGTNTDTQYF.

The chain employs TRBV7-2 and TRBJ2-3, with TRBD1 identical over 9 bases. Germline-derived CDR1 and CDR2 are SGHTA and FQGNSA. Germline trimming cut 7 bases from V and 3 bases from J; bases unmatched to any gene: 8. The length of the CDR3 is 15 residues. The CDR3 loop is CASIPGTGTTDTQYF. The CDR3 bases are TGTGCCAGCATACCCGGGACAGGGACGACAGATACGCAGTATTTT.